This passage covers 8 T cell receptor beta chains from one sample sequenced in a study of blood T cell repertoires in COVID-19. The data were produced by immunoSEQ multiplex PCR, yet TCRdb's version contains in-frame clones alone and is incomplete. The data show some 210,000 clones, over 75% seen once. The sample comprised PBMCs or T cells enriched from blood (not recorded which). The receptors originated from a man aged 40-49 years who had recovered from COVID-19.

The chain is built from TRBV6-5 and TRBJ1-6; D is unclear. Trimming removed 0 bases at V and 7 bases at J, with 10 bases between. CDR3 length: 15 residues. Germline V gives CDR1 MNHEY, CDR2 SVGAGI. The CDR3 sequence: CASSYSALGNSPLHF. The CDR3 DNA reads TGTGCCAGCAGTTACTCGGCTTTGGGCAATTCACCCCTCCACTTT.

The J gene is TRBJ1-2, the V gene TRBV4-1; possibly TRBD1 for D (6 bases). The CDR3 is made up of 14 amino acids. V was trimmed by 0 bases and J by 12 bases, leaving 17 bases between them. The germline gives CDR1 MGHRA, CDR2 YSYEKL. This CDR3 reads CASSQEEKTGSDTF. The CDR3 nucleotides are TGCGCCAGCAGCCAAGAGGAGAAAACAGGGTCCGACACCTTC.

The chain couples TRBV10-3 to TRBJ2-7, with TRBD2 matching 7 bases. The CDR3 consists of 12 residues. With 5 bases clipped from V and 6 bases from J, the junction kept 4 bases outside the gene matches. Per the germline V gene, CDR1 is ENHRY and CDR2 is SYGVKD. The CDR3 DNA is TGTGCCATCAGTCCCCCGGGGGGCGAGCAGTACTTC. Its translation: CAISPPGGEQYF.

The gene calls are TRBV7-2 and TRBJ2-3; 7 bases line up with TRBD2. The V gene's germline CDR1 is SGHTA and CDR2 FQGNSA. The CDR3 loop spans 15 amino acids. With 4 bases clipped from V and 0 bases from J, the junction kept 4 bases outside the gene matches. CDR3: CASSYVAGSTDTQYF. DNA of the CDR3: TGTGCCAGCAGCTACGTAGCGGGTAGCACAGATACGCAGTATTTT.

This chain uses TRBV2 with TRBJ2-1; D call uncertain. CDR3 length: 14 amino acids. CDR1 and CDR2 from the germline V gene are SNHLY and FYNNEI. V was trimmed by 6 bases and J by 3 bases, leaving 12 bases between them. This CDR3 reads CASSPTVGYNEQFF. In nucleotides, the CDR3 is TGTGCCAGCAGCCCAACGGTCGGCTACAATGAGCAGTTCTTC.

This chain uses TRBV5-5 with TRBJ2-7; 7 bases align to TRBD2. CDR1 is SGHKS, CDR2 YYEKEE, per germline (reference sequence). The junction had 15 bases not matched to a gene; V was cut back by 5 bases and J by 7 bases. The CDR3 has 15 amino acids. CDR3 in DNA: TGTGCCAGCAGGGTATTGGCGGGAGACTCATGGGAGCAGTACTTC. Amino acids: CASRVLAGDSWEQYF.

This sequence joins TRBV25-1 and TRBJ2-7; tentatively, D is TRBD2 (6 bases). V was cut by 10 bases and J by 4 bases, with 20 bases left in between. The CDR3 extends over 14 amino acids. The germline V gene encodes CDR1 MGHDK and CDR2 SYGVNS. Here the CDR3 DNA reads TGTGCCAACACCCTCCCCGGGGGACCTTACGAGCAGTACTTC. Residues: CANTLPGGPYEQYF.

J is TRBJ1-6 and V is TRBV3-1 (or the pseudogene TRBV3-2); TRBD1 aligns across 9 bases. CDR1 LGHDT and CDR2 YNNKEL come from the germline V gene (reference sequence). The CDR3 contains 15 residues. After removal of 3 bases from V and 7 bases from J, the junction contained 4 bases not matched to a gene. CDR3 loop: CASSQTGTGNSPLHF. The CDR3 nucleotides are TGTGCCAGCAGCCAGACCGGGACAGGGAATTCACCCCTCCACTTT.